The clone carrying this TCR beta chain was counted once. Antigen: not known. Here immunoSEQ multiplex PCR was the method, and the copy in TCRdb shows in-frame clones only, minus some. This sample has 15,000 to 20,000 clones, with about 90% found just once. This record belongs to a study of circulating and synovial CD4+ cells in juvenile arthritis. General study results and limits: Vbeta family usage analysis did not detect the pathogenic-like versus bulk difference. Some such blood samples were as oligoclonal as synovium.

Samples derive from patients with active juvenile idiopathic arthritis. The sequence derives from a human donor with juvenile idiopathic arthritis. The source material was CD4+ T cells from blood.

This CDR3 reads CASSRPRRGSTDTQYF. CDR3 sequence (DNA): TGTGCCAGCAGCCGCCCCCGGCGAGGGAGCACAGATACGCAGTATTTT. This chain uses TRBV7-8 with TRBJ2-3; possibly TRBD2 for D (5 bases). The CDR3 totals 16 residues. V lost 5 bases and J 0 bases, leaving 15 bases between the germline ends. The germline V gene encodes CDR1 SGHVS and CDR2 FQNEAQ. Supplemented by reference TRBV7-8 and TRBJ2-3, the full variable domain reads GAGVSQSPRYKVAKRGQDVALRCDPISGHVSLFWYQQALGQGPEFLTYFQNEAQLDKSGLPSDRFFAERPEGSVSTLKIQRTQQEDSAVYLCASSRPRRGSTDTQYFGPGTRLTVL.